Shown below are 16 T cell receptor beta chains from a single sample sequenced in a study of T cells in Graves' hyperthyroidism and ophthalmopathy. The CDR3 regions of TCR beta were amplified from RNA transcripts. In the first-round RT-PCR of the TCR CDR3, the HTBI primer set was used. TCRdb redid the calling of the multiplex PCR reads with MiXCR, one entry per CDR3 protein. The sample has approximately 400,000 distinct CDR3 sequences, about 14% seen once. Sequencing input: blood. All receptors derive from a woman in her fifties or sixties with Graves' hyperthyroidism.

This clonotype was recorded many times. V gene TRBV10-3 combines with J gene TRBJ2-7; D unresolved. Germline V gene lookup returns CDR1 ENHRY and CDR2 SYGVKD. The germline V and J ends were trimmed by 5 bases and 0 bases, with 8 bases remaining between them. This CDR3 is 13 amino acids long. CDR3 bases: TGTGCCATCAGTCCCGAAGTCTCCTACGAGCAGTACTTC. This codes for CAISPEVSYEQYF.

For this clonotype: A clone one base away is much larger, so this may be a read error. The CDR3 coding sequence is TGTGCCAGCGCTGGAGCGGGGGCCTCCTACAATGAGCAGTACTTC. This gives the protein CASAGAGASYNEQYF. The V and J genes are TRBV7-9 and TRBJ2-1, with TRBD2 matching over 8 bases. The better agreement between TRBJ2-7 and the DNA end casts doubt on the J call. CDR1 SEHNR and CDR2 FQNEAQ come from the germline V gene (reference sequence). This CDR3 has 15 amino acids.

Regarding this clonotype: This clone may be a read error of a much larger clone one base away. Likely a read error: the CDR3 ends without its conserved phenylalanine or tryptophan. The V call is TRBV28, the J call TRBJ2-7, with 8 positions matching TRBD2. Germline V gene data show CDR1 as MDHEN and CDR2 as SYDVKM. Trimming took 5 bases from V and 4 from J; bases not matched to a gene: 13. The CDR3 loop spans 16 amino acids. CDR3 in amino acids: CASSESGLARKYEQYL. CDR3 nucleotides: TGTGCCAGCAGTGAGAGCGGACTAGCAAGAAAGTACGAGCAGTACCTC.

Points on this clonotype: Relative to the germline gene, one junction end is altered; a read error may explain this. The chain links TRBV10-3 to TRBJ1-4; 7 bases map to TRBD1. There are 15 residues in the CDR3. CDR1 is ENHRY, CDR2 SYGVKD, per germline. CDR3 residues: CATSEQGQFREKLFF. The CDR3 DNA sequence: TGTGCCACCAGTGAGCAGGGACAGTTCCGTGAAAAACTGTTTTTT.

This clonotype was observed a handful of times. The rearrangement uses TRBV12-3 or TRBV12-4 and TRBJ2-1; D unclear. This CDR3 is 19 amino acids long. V dropped 5 bases and J dropped 1 base, with 24 bases sitting between them. The CDR3 region has the DNA TGTGCCAGCAGTCCCCGCGTTAGCCGACGCTCTCCTTCCTACAATGAGCAGTTCTTC. Its translation: CASSPRVSRRSPSYNEQFF.

In its sample, this clonotype was seen many times. J is TRBJ2-7 and V is TRBV6-1; D gene uncertain. V was cut by 7 bases and J by 6 bases, with 19 bases left in between. From germline, CDR1 is MNHNS and CDR2 SASEGT. The CDR3 extends over 14 amino acids. The CDR3 is CASISFNHRTEQYF. CDR3 coding DNA: TGTGCCAGCATCTCCTTCAATCATAGGACCGAGCAGTACTTC.

This clonotype was observed at least ten times. This rearrangement joins TRBV20-1 to TRBJ2-7, with D unclear. Germline values: CDR1 DFQATT, CDR2 SNEGSKA (reference sequence). The CDR3 covers 13 residues. The V end was cut by 5 bases, the J end by 6 bases, with 17 bases between. In nucleotides, the CDR3 is TGCAGTGCTCAGAGTGGCTATAGCTCCGAGCAGTACTTC. Encoded protein: CSAQSGYSSEQYF.

This clonotype has ten or more counts. This chain uses TRBV12-3 or TRBV12-4 with TRBJ2-7; D perhaps matches TRBD1 (6 bases). The V and J ends lost 5 bases and 3 bases respectively, with 14 bases between them. The CDR3 is made up of 14 amino acids. DNA of the CDR3: TGTGCCAGCAGTCCAAGGGACATAGGCTACGAGCAGTACTTC. Amino acids: CASSPRDIGYEQYF.

This chain uses TRBV28 with TRBJ1-6; 10 bases line up with TRBD1. The germline gives CDR1 MDHEN, CDR2 SYDVKM. This CDR3 region has 16 residues. Trimming cost V 7 bases and J 5 bases; bases outside gene matches: 8. The CDR3 region is CASTPTTGGHNSPLHF. CDR3 DNA: TGTGCCAGCACTCCTACGACAGGGGGCCATAATTCACCCCTCCACTTT.

This clonotype was counted only a few times. The CDR3 loop is CASSLRGAGNQPQHF. The CDR3 bases are TGTGCCAGCAGCTTACGGGGGGCTGGAAATCAGCCCCAGCATTTT. V gene TRBV7-8 combines with J gene TRBJ1-5; TRBD1 is a possible D gene (6 bases). Trimming pared 2 bases from V and 4 bases from J, leaving 12 bases between. Looked up from germline, CDR1 is SGHVS and CDR2 is FQNEAQ. This CDR3 contains 15 residues.

This clonotype has at least ten counts. This chain uses TRBV7-9 with TRBJ1-2; D perhaps matches TRBD1 (6 bases). The CDR3 spans 13 residues. The V gene lost 11 bases and the J gene lost 3 bases, with 16 bases spanning the gap. The germline gives CDR1 SEHNR, CDR2 FQNEAQ (reference sequence). The CDR3 region has the DNA TGTGCCGCCACGGAGGGGGGTCACTATGGCTACACCTTC. It encodes CAATEGGHYGYTF.

This clonotype was counted ten times or more. This chain connects TRBV28 to TRBJ2-5; no reliable D call. This CDR3 spans 13 amino acids. CDR1 and CDR2 from the germline V gene are MDHEN and SYDVKM. Trimming cost V 3 bases and J 2 bases, with 7 bases left between them. CDR3 nucleotide sequence: TGTGCCAGCAGTTTCCGGTATCAAGAGACCCAGTACTTC. It codes for CASSFRYQETQYF.

Many counts were recorded for this clonotype. V gene TRBV20-1 combines with J gene TRBJ1-1; D unclear. This CDR3 has 13 amino acids. The V and J ends lost 4 bases and 2 bases respectively, with 11 bases between them. The V gene's germline CDR1 is DFQATT and CDR2 SNEGSKA (reference sequence). CDR3 DNA: TGCAGTGCTAAACTCGGACGTAACACTGAAGCTTTCTTT. Amino acids: CSAKLGRNTEAFF.

The rearrangement uses TRBV6-1 and TRBJ2-2; D is undetermined. V lost 8 bases and J 0 bases, leaving 7 bases between the germline ends. Per the germline V gene, CDR1 is MNHNS and CDR2 is SASEGT. The CDR3 loop spans 13 amino acids. As DNA, the CDR3 is TGTGCCAGCGAAGGAACGAACACCGGGGAGCTGTTTTTT. Amino acid sequence: CASEGTNTGELFF.

This clonotype was observed a few times. V usage is TRBV11-2 and J usage is TRBJ2-1, with 13 positions matching TRBD2. Trimming cost V 0 bases and J 7 bases; bases outside gene matches: 9. CDR3 size: 18 residues. CDR1 SGHAT and CDR2 FQNNGV come from the germline V gene. The CDR3 DNA follows: TGTGCCAGCAGCTTAGACTCTGGGGTGGGACTAGCGGGGAATGAGCAGTTCTTC. Translating it yields CASSLDSGVGLAGNEQFF. Using reference TRBV11-2 and TRBJ2-1 for the parts outside the CDR3, the full variable domain is EAGVAQSPRYKIIEKRQSVAFWCNPISGHATLYWYQQILGQGPKLLIQFQNNGVVDDSQLPKDRFSAERLKGVDSTLKIQPAKLEDSAVYLCASSLDSGVGLAGNEQFFGPGTRLTVL.

This clonotype has ten or more counts. The chain joins TRBV7-9 to TRBJ2-3; 7 nucleotides align to TRBD2. The CDR3 sequence is 17 residues long. Germline CDR1 and CDR2: SEHNR and FQNEAQ (reference sequence). The V segment lost 2 bases and the J segment 0 bases; nucleotides outside the gene matches: 8. The CDR3 here is CASSLRRAGVSTDTQYF. DNA of the CDR3: TGTGCCAGCAGCTTAAGAAGGGCGGGAGTCAGCACAGATACGCAGTATTTT. Variable domain in full (rest from reference TRBV7-9 and TRBJ2-3): DTGVSQNPRHKITKRGQNVTFRCDPISEHNRLYWYRQTLGQGPEFLTYFQNEAQLEKSRLLSDRFSAERPKGSFSTLEIQRTEQGDSAMYLCASSLRRAGVSTDTQYFGPGTRLTVL.